This TCR beta chain was observed in a study of T cells in Graves' hyperthyroidism and ophthalmopathy. General study points: Before onset, ophthalmopathy was predicted by the model a median roughly 6.4 months earlier. Researchers found most expanded thyroid clonotypes above 0.001 in blood as well.

Turning to this clonotype: Its matching antigen is unknown.

Graves' hyperthyroidism without ophthalmopathy progression within 18 months was termed stable. The CDR3 spans 12 residues. Germline V gene sequence: CDR1 DFQATT, CDR2 SNEGSKA (reference sequence). Trimming left V 3 bases short and J 4 bases short, with 10 bases between. TCR beta CDR3 regions were amplified from RNA transcripts. HTBI primers drove first-round RT-PCR of the TCR CDR3. TCRdb analysed the multiplex PCR reads with MiXCR anew, one entry per CDR3 protein. Of 89,000 or so distinct CDR3 sequences in the sample, roughly 40% were seen once. The clonotype originates from a woman in her 30s with Graves' hyperthyroidism. The gene calls are TRBV20-1 and TRBJ2-7, with a tentative D call TRBD1 (6 bases). Sequencing was done on a sample of peripheral blood or thyroid tissue (not recorded which). CDR3 protein: CSASPGTYEQYF. The CDR3 coding sequence is TGCAGTGCTAGTCCCGGGACATACGAGCAGTACTTC.